This TCR beta chain was recovered during a study of long-term antiretroviral therapy in people with HIV. Notes on this clone: Its target is unknown.

The assay, immunoSEQ v3.0, was run at survey level. Profiled with immunoSEQ multiplex PCR; TCRdb holds only in-frame clones, not every one. The data hold 25,000 to 30,000 clones, with around four fifths observed a single time. Study-wide results and caveats: HIV repertoires spanned tighter CDR3 length ranges than controls did. Data on ART adherence, viral resistance or therapy changes were unavailable.

HIV-positive participants all received treatment in the United States. Germline-derived CDR1 and CDR2 are LNHDA and SQIVND (reference sequence). V lost 4 bases, J lost 0 bases, and 7 bases lay in between. This CDR3 is 14 amino acids long. The chain employs TRBV19 and TRBJ1-3; D not resolved. The sample was unsorted PBMCs, taken 0.8 years before starting antiretroviral therapy. The TCR comes from a young man with HIV. The CDR3 nucleotides are TGTGCCAGTAGTACAGGCAGCTCTGGAAACACCATATATTTT. This translates into CASSTGSSGNTIYF.